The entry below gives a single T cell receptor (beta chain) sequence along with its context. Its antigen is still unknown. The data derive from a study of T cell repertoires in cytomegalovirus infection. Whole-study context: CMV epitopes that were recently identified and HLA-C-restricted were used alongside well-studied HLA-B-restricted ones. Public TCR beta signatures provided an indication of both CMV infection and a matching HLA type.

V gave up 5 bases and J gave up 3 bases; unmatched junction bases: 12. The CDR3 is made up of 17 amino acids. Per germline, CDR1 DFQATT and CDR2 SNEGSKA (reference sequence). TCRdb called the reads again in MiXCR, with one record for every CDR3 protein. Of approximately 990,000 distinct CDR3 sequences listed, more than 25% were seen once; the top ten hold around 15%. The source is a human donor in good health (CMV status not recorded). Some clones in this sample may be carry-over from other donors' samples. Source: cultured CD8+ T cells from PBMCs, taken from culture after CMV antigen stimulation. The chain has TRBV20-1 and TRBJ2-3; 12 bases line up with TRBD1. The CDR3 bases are TGCAGTGCTGGGGACAGGGACAGGGGGCGGTGGACAGATACGCAGTATTTT. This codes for CSAGDRDRGRWTDTQYF.